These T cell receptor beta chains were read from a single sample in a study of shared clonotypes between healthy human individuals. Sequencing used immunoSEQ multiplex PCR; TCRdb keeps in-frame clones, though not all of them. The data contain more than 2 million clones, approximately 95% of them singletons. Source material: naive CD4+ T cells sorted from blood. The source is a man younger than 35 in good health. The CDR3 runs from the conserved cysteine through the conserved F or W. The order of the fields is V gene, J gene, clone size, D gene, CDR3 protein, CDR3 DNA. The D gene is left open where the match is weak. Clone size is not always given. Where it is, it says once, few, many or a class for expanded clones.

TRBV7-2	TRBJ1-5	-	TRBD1	CASSLGQFNQPQHF	TGTGCCAGCAGCTTGGGACAGTTTAATCAGCCCCAGCATTTT
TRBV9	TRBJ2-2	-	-	CASSVLLSGTGELFF	TGTGCCAGCAGCGTTCTTCTTAGCGGCACCGGGGAGCTGTTTTTT
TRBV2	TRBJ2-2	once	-	CASRMTGTPNTGELFF	TGTGCCAGCAGAATGACCGGGACCCCGAACACCGGGGAGCTGTTTTTT
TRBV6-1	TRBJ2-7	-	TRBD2	CASTSSGGAYYEQYF	TGTGCCAGCACATCTAGCGGAGGGGCTTACTACGAGCAGTACTTC
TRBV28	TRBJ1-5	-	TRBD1	CASSLVGGLGNQPQHF	TGTGCCAGCAGTTTAGTAGGGGGCTTAGGCAATCAGCCCCAGCATTTT
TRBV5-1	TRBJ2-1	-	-	CASSLDGGRWNEQFF	TGCGCCAGCAGCTTGGACGGGGGAAGGTGGAATGAGCAGTTCTTC
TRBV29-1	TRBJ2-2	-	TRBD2	CSIERGGPGELFF	TGCAGCATTGAGCGGGGGGGCCCCGGGGAGCTGTTTTTT
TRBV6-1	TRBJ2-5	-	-	CASSITPQETQYF	TGTGCCAGCAGTATAACCCCCCAAGAGACCCAGTACTTC
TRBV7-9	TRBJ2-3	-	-	CASSLKFTDTQYF	TGTGCCAGCAGCTTAAAATTCACAGATACGCAGTATTTT
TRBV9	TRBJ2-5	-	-	CASKGVQETQYF	TGTGCCAGCAAAGGGGTACAAGAGACCCAGTACTTC
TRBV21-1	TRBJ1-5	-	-	CASSREGAVGSNQPQHF	TGTGCCAGCAGCAGGGAGGGGGCAGTGGGTAGCAATCAGCCCCAGCATTTT
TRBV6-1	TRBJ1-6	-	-	CASSEAGGGNSPLHF	TGTGCCAGCAGTGAAGCGGGGGGGGGAAATTCACCCCTCCACTTT
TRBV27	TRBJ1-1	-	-	CASSLSSRGSEAFF	TGTGCCAGCAGTTTATCTAGCAGGGGTTCTGAAGCTTTCTTT
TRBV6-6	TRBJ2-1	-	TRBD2	CASSQLAGAYNEQFF	TGTGCCAGCAGTCAACTAGCGGGGGCTTACAATGAGCAGTTCTTC
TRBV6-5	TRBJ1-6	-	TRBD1	CASSRGQGAVSPLHF	TGTGCCAGCAGCCGCGGACAGGGGGCGGTTTCACCCCTCCACTTT
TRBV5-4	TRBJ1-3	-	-	CASSTTTTVSGNTIYF	TGTGCCAGCAGCACAACTACGACGGTCTCTGGAAACACCATATATTTT
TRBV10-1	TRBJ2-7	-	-	CASSESSQGHEQYF	TGCGCCAGCAGTGAGTCGAGTCAAGGCCACGAGCAGTACTTC
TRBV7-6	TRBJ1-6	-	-	CASSLAGNKGNNSPLHF	TGTGCCAGCAGCTTAGCAGGCAATAAGGGGAATAATTCACCCCTCCACTTT
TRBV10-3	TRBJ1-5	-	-	CAISESTPSQPQHF	TGTGCCATCAGTGAGTCGACCCCCTCTCAGCCCCAGCATTTT
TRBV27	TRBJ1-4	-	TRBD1	CASSFYRGRNEKLFF	TGTGCCAGCAGTTTCTACAGGGGGCGAAATGAAAAACTGTTTTTT
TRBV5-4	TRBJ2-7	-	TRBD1	CASSQGDRAYEQYF	TGTGCCAGCAGCCAAGGGGACAGAGCCTACGAGCAGTACTTC
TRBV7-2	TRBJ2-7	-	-	CASSQQSGVEQYF	TGTGCCAGCAGCCAGCAATCGGGAGTCGAGCAGTACTTC
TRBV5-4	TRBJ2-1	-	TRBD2	CASSPSGSPGVEQFF	TGTGCCAGCAGCCCTAGCGGGAGTCCCGGGGTTGAGCAGTTCTTC
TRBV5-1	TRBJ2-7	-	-	CASSLGAYEQYF	TGCGCCAGCAGCTTGGGGGCTTACGAGCAGTACTTC
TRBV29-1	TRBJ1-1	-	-	CSVEDRRREMNTEAFF	TGCAGCGTTGAAGATCGGCGACGCGAGATGAACACTGAAGCTTTCTTT
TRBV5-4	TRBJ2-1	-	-	CASIHDKRNEQFF	TGTGCCAGCATACACGATAAACGGAATGAGCAGTTCTTC
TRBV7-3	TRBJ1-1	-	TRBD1	CASSVDRGTEAFF	TGTGCCAGCAGCGTGGACAGGGGGACTGAAGCTTTCTTT
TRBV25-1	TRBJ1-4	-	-	CASSVRGEKLFF	TGTGCCAGCAGTGTCCGGGGTGAAAAACTGTTTTTT
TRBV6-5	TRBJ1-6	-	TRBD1	CASSGTGSYNSPLHF	TGTGCCAGCAGTGGGACAGGCTCCTATAATTCACCCCTCCACTTT
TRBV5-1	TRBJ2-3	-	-	CASSKGRGTGTDTQYF	TGCGCCAGCAGTAAGGGCCGAGGGACCGGGACAGATACGCAGTATTTT
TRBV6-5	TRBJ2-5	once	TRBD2	CASRSSGGAWETQYF	TGTGCCAGCAGGAGTAGCGGGGGGGCCTGGGAGACCCAGTACTTC
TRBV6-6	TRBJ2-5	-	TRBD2	CASRGGGAQETQYF	TGTGCCAGCAGGGGCGGGGGGGCCCAAGAGACCCAGTACTTC
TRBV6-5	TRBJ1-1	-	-	CASSYSMSQAKGAFF	TGTGCCAGCAGTTACTCGATGAGTCAGGCCAAGGGAGCTTTCTTT
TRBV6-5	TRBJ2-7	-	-	CASSQRGTGTYEQYF	TGTGCCAGCAGCCAAAGGGGGACGGGGACTTACGAGCAGTACTTC
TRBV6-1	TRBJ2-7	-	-	CASIGWWAGINEQYF	TGTGCCAGCATTGGGTGGTGGGCAGGGATAAACGAGCAGTACTTC
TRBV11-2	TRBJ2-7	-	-	CASRPQVIHEQYF	TGTGCCAGCAGGCCTCAGGTTATCCACGAGCAGTACTTC
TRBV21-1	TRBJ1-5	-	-	CASSFILLGQKPHQPQHF	TGTGCCAGCAGTTTTATCTTACTGGGACAGAAACCCCATCAGCCCCAGCATTTT
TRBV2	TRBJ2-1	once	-	CASSVDSSSYNEQFF	TGTGCCAGCAGTGTTGACTCGAGCTCCTACAATGAGCAGTTCTTC
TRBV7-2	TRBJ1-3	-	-	CASSLVSGSGNTIYF	TGTGCCAGCAGCTTAGTATCAGGCTCTGGAAACACCATATATTTT
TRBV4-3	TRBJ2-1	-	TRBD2	CASSQVTAGAINEQFF	TGCGCCAGCAGCCAAGTAACAGCGGGGGCTATCAATGAGCAGTTCTTC
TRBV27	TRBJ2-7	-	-	CASSLSRTDYEQYF	TGTGCCAGCAGTTTATCGAGGACAGACTACGAGCAGTACTTC
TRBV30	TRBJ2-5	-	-	CAWSGQKETQYF	TGTGCCTGGAGCGGACAGAAAGAGACCCAGTACTTC
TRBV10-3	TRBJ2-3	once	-	CAIRGMSTDTQYF	TGTGCCATCAGGGGTATGAGCACAGATACGCAGTATTTT
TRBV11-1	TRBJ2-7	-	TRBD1	CASGQGISYEQYF	TGTGCCAGCGGACAGGGGATTTCCTACGAGCAGTACTTC
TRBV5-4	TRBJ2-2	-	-	CASSLASKRTGELFF	TGTGCCAGCAGCTTGGCTAGCAAGAGGACCGGGGAGCTGTTTTTT
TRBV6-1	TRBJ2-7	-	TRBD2	CAGRTSGTVAYEQYF	TGTGCCGGAAGGACTAGCGGGACCGTTGCCTACGAGCAGTACTTC
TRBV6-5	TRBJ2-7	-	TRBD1	CASSYRDRVAYEQYF	TGTGCCAGCAGTTACCGGGACAGGGTCGCCTACGAGCAGTACTTC
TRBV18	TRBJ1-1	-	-	CASSPRQGQGNTEAFF	TGTGCCAGCTCACCACGTCAGGGGCAGGGGAACACTGAAGCTTTCTTT
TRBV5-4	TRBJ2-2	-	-	CASSPGRGLTGELFF	TGTGCCAGCAGCCCCGGGAGAGGGTTAACCGGGGAGCTGTTTTTT